One sample yielded the 10 T cell receptor beta chains listed below, sequenced in a study of blood T cells in healthy people across ages. Alongside a J-beta primer mix, a sample-barcoded 5' primer served in a second PCR lasting 7 to 11 cycles. Each CDR3 protein is one row after TCRdb ran MiXCR on the 5' RACE reads. Here the sample spans about 1.6 million distinct CDR3 sequences, 30% to 35% being singletons. Sequencing used blood. These receptor sequences come from a woman under 40 in good health.

This clonotype was seen just once. Germline is not matched at one junction end, which may reflect a read error. This sequence joins TRBV9 and TRBJ2-1, with TRBD2 matching 8 bases. Per the germline V gene, CDR1 is SGDLS and CDR2 is YYNGEE. This CDR3 is built from 15 residues. DNA for the CDR3: TGTGCCGGCAGCGGGGGCGGGCCCAACTACAATGAGCAGTTCTTC. This translates into CAGSGGGPNYNEQFF.

This clonotype was observed a handful of times. V gene TRBV20-1 combines with J gene TRBJ1-1; no clear D gene. V was trimmed by 2 bases and J by 0 bases, leaving 7 bases between them. The V gene's germline CDR1 is DFQATT and CDR2 SNEGSKA (reference sequence). The CDR3 covers 13 residues. In nucleotides, the CDR3 is TGCAGTGCTAGAAGCAGACTGAACACTGAAGCTTTCTTT. Its protein product is CSARSRLNTEAFF.

V gene TRBV20-1 combines with J gene TRBJ2-5; 9 bases fit TRBD1. Trimming removed 7 bases from V and 5 bases from J; junction bases left unmatched: 11. The germline V gene encodes CDR1 DFQATT and CDR2 SNEGSKA (reference sequence). The CDR3 extends over 14 amino acids. The CDR3 loop is CSVPKQGAGETQYF. In nucleotides, the CDR3 is TGCAGTGTACCGAAACAGGGGGCAGGGGAGACCCAGTACTTC.

V and J are TRBV4-2 and TRBJ2-2, with 7 bases aligning to TRBD1. This CDR3 contains 18 residues. Germline CDR1 and CDR2: LGHNA and YNFKEQ. With V trimmed by 0 bases and J by 6 bases, 13 bases remained unmatched. CDR3 DNA sequence: TGTGCCAGCAGCCAAGACGGGAAAGGGGGCGCCAGGGCCGGGGAGCTGTTTTTT. Translating it yields CASSQDGKGGARAGELFF.

For this clonotype: A junction boundary mismatches the germline segment, possibly from a read error. This rearrangement joins TRBV15 to TRBJ1-1, with unresolved D. This CDR3 is built from 13 residues. Germline CDR1 is LNHNV and CDR2 is YYDKDF (reference sequence). The CDR3 loop is CATSPEANTVAFF. CDR3 nucleotides: TGTGCCACCAGCCCCGAAGCAAACACTGTAGCTTTCTTT.

J is TRBJ2-3 and V is TRBV20-1; D is perhaps TRBD2 (6 bases). The CDR3 sequence is 14 residues long. The germline gives CDR1 DFQATT, CDR2 SNEGSKA (reference sequence). V dropped 4 bases and J dropped 1 base, with 12 bases sitting between them. The chain's CDR3 is CSATKPGGTDTQYF. Here the CDR3 DNA reads TGCAGTGCTACCAAGCCGGGAGGCACAGATACGCAGTATTTT.

J is TRBJ2-3 and V is TRBV5-1; 12 bases are a match to TRBD2. This CDR3 region has 17 residues. Per the germline V gene, CDR1 is SGHRS and CDR2 is YFSETQ. V was pared by 6 bases and J by 3 bases, with 11 bases of the junction left unmatched. CDR3 bases: TGCGCCAGCAAACTTTCAGTGACTAGCGGGGGAACAGATACGCAGTATTTT. Protein sequence: CASKLSVTSGGTDTQYF.

The chain is built from TRBV20-1 and TRBJ2-7; TRBD2 matches at 8 bases. Germline-derived CDR1 and CDR2 are DFQATT and SNEGSKA (reference sequence). Trimming took 0 bases from V and 7 from J; bases not matched to a gene: 8. The CDR3 runs to 14 residues. CDR3 sequence reads: CSARDMSGGREQYF. The CDR3 bases are TGCAGTGCTAGAGATATGAGCGGGGGTAGAGAGCAGTACTTC.

This chain uses TRBV24-1 with TRBJ2-1; 7 positions match TRBD2. V lost 7 bases and J lost 6; bases outside the gene matches: 2. Germline CDR1 reads KGHDR; CDR2 reads SFDVKD. The CDR3 sequence is 12 residues long. The DNA of the CDR3 is TGTGCCACCAGCCGACTAGCCAATGAGCAGTTCTTC. Its translation: CATSRLANEQFF.

The chain carries TRBV10-2 and TRBJ2-7, with 9 bases that match TRBD1. Germline V CDR1 and CDR2: WSHSY, SAAADI. CDR3 length: 13 residues. V lost 6 bases, J lost 4 bases, and 4 bases stayed unmatched. As DNA, the CDR3 is TGCGCCAGCAGCGGGACAGGGTGGTACGAGCAGTACTTC. This encodes CASSGTGWYEQYF.